This T cell receptor beta chain emerged from a study of Ad26.COV2.S vaccination and SARS-CoV-2 variants. General observations from the study: Measurement of non-spike TCR breadth gave similar results in vaccine and placebo recipients.

Treatment described: some 20 received Ad26.COV2.S at low or high dose, single or two shots; 5 received placebo; per-sample allocation not given. Samples came from day 63 after the first vaccine or placebo injection. The assay was immunoSEQ multiplex PCR, and TCRdb's table has in-frame clones only and misses some. The sample contains 300,000 to 350,000 clones, 90% of which appear only once. V gave up 5 bases and J gave up 7 bases; unmatched junction bases: 7. This CDR3 spans 14 amino acids. Looked up from germline, CDR1 is KGHSH and CDR2 is LQKENI. Note on this clone: Antigen specificity is unknown.

The chain joins TRBV18 to TRBJ2-1, with 8 bases lining up with TRBD2. Material: peripheral blood, obtained in a trial of Ad26.COV2.S vaccine versus placebo. The source of this sequence is a person between 18 and 59 years old who received the Ad26.COV2.S COVID-19 vaccine or a placebo. This CDR3 reads CASSRTSFDNEQFF. The CDR3 coding sequence is TGTGCCAGCTCAAGGACTAGCTTCGATAATGAGCAGTTCTTC.